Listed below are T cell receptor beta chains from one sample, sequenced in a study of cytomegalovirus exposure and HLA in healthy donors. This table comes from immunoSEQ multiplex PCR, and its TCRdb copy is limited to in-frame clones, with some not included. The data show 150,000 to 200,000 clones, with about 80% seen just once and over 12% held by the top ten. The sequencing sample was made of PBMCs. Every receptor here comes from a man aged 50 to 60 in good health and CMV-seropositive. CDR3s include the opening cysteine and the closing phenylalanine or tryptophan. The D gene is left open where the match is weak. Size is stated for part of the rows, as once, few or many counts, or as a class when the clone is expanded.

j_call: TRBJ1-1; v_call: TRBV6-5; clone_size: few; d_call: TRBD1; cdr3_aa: CASSYTTGEDTEAFF; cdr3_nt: TGTGCCAGCAGTTACACCACAGGGGAGGACACTGAAGCTTTCTTT
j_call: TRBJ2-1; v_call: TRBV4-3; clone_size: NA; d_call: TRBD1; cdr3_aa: CASSHYRGHEQFF; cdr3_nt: TGCGCCAGCAGCCATTACAGGGGGCATGAGCAGTTCTTC
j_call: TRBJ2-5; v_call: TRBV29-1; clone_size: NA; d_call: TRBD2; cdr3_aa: CSSGRGETQYF; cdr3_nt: TGCAGCTCCGGGCGGGGGGAGACCCAGTACTTC
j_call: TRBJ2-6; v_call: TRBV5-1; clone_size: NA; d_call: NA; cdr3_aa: CASTGREYSGANVLTF; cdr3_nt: TGCGCCAGCACCGGCAGGGAATACTCTGGGGCCAACGTCCTGACTTTC
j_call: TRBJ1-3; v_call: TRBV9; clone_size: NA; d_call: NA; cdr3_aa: CASSVGQFSGNTIYF; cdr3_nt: TGTGCCAGCAGCGTCGGACAGTTCTCTGGAAACACCATATATTTT
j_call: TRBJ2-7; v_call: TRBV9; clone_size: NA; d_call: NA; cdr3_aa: CASSVVGDSSYEQYF; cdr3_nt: TGTGCCAGCAGCGTAGTAGGGGACTCCTCCTACGAGCAGTACTTC
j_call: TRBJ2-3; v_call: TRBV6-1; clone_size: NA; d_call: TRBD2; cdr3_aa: CASSGLAGGPDTQYF; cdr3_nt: TGTGCCAGCAGTGGACTAGCGGGGGGGCCGGATACGCAGTATTTT
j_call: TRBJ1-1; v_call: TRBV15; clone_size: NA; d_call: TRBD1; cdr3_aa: CATSRDRIGGADTEAFF; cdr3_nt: TGTGCCACCAGCAGAGATCGGATAGGGGGCGCGGACACTGAAGCTTTCTTT
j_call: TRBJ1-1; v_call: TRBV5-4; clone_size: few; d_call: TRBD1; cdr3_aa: CASSSLNRGTEAFF; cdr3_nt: TGTGCCAGCAGCTCGCTAAACAGGGGCACTGAAGCTTTCTTT
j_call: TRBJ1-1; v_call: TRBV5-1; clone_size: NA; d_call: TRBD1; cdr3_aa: CASSPGQGVKRTEAFF; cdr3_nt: TGCGCCAGCAGCCCCGGACAGGGAGTTAAAAGGACTGAAGCTTTCTTT
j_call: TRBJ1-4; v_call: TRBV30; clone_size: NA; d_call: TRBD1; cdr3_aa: CAWGSPTGQNEKLFF; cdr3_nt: TGTGCCTGGGGATCCCCGACAGGGCAGAATGAAAAACTGTTTTTT
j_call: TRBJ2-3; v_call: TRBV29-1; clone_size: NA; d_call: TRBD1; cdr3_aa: CSVDLTGFRGDTQYF; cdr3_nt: TGCAGCGTGGACCTGACAGGGTTTAGGGGGGATACGCAGTATTTT
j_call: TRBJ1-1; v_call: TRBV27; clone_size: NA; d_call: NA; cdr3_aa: CASTGGGTEAFF; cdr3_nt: TGTGCCAGCACCGGGGGTGGGACTGAAGCTTTCTTT
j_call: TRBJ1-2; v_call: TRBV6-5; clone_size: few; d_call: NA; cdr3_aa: CASSSTGYYGYTF; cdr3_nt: TGTGCCAGCAGCTCAACAGGGTACTATGGCTACACCTTC
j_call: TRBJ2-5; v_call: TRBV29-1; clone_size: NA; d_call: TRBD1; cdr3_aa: CSWRQGRETQYF; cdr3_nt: TGCAGCTGGAGACAGGGACGGGAGACCCAGTACTTC
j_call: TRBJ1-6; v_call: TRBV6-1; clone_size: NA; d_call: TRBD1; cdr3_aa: CASSEGQGRQSYNSPLHF; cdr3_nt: TGTGCCAGCAGTGAAGGACAGGGGCGACAATCCTATAATTCACCCCTCCACTTT
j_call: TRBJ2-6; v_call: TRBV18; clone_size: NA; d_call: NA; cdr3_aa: CASSRRTRSSGANVLTF; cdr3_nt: TGTGCCAGCTCCCGACGGACACGTAGCTCTGGGGCCAACGTCCTGACTTTC
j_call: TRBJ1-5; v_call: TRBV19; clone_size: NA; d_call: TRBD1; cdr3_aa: CASSTTGQGAYQPQHF; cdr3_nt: TGTGCCAGTAGTACCACCGGACAGGGGGCTTATCAGCCCCAGCATTTT
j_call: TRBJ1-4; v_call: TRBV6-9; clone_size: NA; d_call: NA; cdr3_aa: CASSYPPVYHEKLFF; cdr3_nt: TGTGCCAGCAGTTATCCGCCGGTTTACCATGAAAAACTGTTTTTT
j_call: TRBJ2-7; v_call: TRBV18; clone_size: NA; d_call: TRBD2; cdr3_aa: CASSILAGGYEQYF; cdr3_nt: TGTGCCAGCTCAATCTTAGCGGGCGGTTACGAGCAGTACTTC
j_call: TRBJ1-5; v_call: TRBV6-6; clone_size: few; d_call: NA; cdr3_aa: CASSSQGINQPQHF; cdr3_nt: TGTGCCAGCAGTTCCCAGGGGATCAATCAGCCCCAGCATTTT
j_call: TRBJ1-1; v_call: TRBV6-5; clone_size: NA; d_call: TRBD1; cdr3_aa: CASRDRGTEAFF; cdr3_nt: TGTGCCAGCAGGGACAGGGGTACTGAAGCTTTCTTT
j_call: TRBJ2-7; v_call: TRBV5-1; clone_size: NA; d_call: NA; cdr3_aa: CASSLANFGEPYEQYF; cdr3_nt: TGCGCCAGCAGCTTGGCCAATTTCGGGGAACCCTACGAGCAGTACTTC
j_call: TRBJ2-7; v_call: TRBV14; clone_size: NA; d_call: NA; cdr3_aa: CASSQLGDYEQYF; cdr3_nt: TGTGCCAGCAGCCAGTTAGGGGACTACGAGCAGTACTTC
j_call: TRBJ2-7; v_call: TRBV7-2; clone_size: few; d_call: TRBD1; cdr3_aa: CASSLGVRDRRHF; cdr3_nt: TGTGCCAGCAGCTTAGGGGTCAGGGACAGGCGACACTTC
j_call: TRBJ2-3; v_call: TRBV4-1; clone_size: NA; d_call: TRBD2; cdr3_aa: CASSFPSRGASTDTQYF; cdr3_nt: TGCGCCAGCAGCTTTCCTTCGCGGGGGGCTAGCACAGATACGCAGTATTTT
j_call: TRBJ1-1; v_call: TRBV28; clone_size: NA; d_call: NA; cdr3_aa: CASSSHRATEAFF; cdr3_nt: TGTGCCAGCAGTTCCCACAGGGCTACTGAAGCTTTCTTT
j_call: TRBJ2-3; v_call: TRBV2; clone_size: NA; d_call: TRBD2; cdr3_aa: CASTFSGGGETHTDTQYF; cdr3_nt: TGTGCCAGCACGTTTTCTGGCGGGGGAGAGACTCACACAGATACGCAGTATTTT
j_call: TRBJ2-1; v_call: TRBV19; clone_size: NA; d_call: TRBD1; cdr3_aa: CASRPLQGFYNEQFF; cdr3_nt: TGTGCCAGTAGGCCATTACAGGGGTTCTACAATGAGCAGTTCTTC
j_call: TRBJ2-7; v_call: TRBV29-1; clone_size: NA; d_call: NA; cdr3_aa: CSVEGVPYEQYF; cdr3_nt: TGCAGCGTTGAAGGAGTACCCTACGAGCAGTACTTC
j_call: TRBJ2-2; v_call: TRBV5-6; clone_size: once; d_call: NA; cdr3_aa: CASSSGVLNTGELFF; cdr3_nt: TGTGCCAGCAGCTCAGGGGTATTGAACACCGGGGAGCTGTTTTTT
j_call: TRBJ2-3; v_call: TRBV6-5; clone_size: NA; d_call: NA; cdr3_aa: CASRSIHTQYF; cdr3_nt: TGTGCCAGCAGATCCATCCATACGCAGTATTTT
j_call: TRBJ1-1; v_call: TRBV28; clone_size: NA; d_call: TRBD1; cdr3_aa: CASRPLGQGEYTEAFF; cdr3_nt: TGTGCCAGCAGGCCCTTGGGGCAGGGGGAGTACACTGAAGCTTTCTTT
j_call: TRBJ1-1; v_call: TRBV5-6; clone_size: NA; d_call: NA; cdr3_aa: CASSLFGDLTTEAFF; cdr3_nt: TGTGCCAGCAGCTTATTTGGGGACTTGACCACTGAAGCTTTCTTT
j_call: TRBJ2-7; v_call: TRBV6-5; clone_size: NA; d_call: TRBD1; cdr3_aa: CASSRRDSYYEQYF; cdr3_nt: TGTGCCAGCAGTCGACGGGACAGCTACTACGAGCAGTACTTC
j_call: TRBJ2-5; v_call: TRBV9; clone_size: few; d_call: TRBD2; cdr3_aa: CASSVAAGGPAETQYF; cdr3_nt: TGTGCCAGCAGCGTAGCAGCGGGGGGGCCCGCGGAGACCCAGTACTTC
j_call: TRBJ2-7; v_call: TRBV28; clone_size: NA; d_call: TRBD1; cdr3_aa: CASKSSGTGGYEQYF; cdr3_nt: TGTGCCAGCAAATCCTCCGGGACAGGGGGGTACGAGCAGTACTTC
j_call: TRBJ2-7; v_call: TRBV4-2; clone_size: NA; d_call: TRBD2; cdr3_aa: CASSQQRGVIHEQYF; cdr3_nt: TGTGCCAGCAGCCAACAGCGGGGGGTTATCCACGAGCAGTACTTC
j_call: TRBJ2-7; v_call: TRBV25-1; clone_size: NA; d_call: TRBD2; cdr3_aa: CASSLPGGPNEQYF; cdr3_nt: TGTGCCAGCAGTCTACCGGGGGGGCCGAACGAGCAGTACTTC
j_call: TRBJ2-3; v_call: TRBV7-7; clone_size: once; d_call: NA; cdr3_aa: CASSCLQVQGGPIGTDTQYF; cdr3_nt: TGTGCCAGCAGCTGTCTCCAGGTTCAGGGGGGACCCATCGGGACAGATACGCAGTATTTT
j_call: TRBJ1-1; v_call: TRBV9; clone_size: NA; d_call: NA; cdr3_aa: CASSVGGVGTEAFF; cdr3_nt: TGTGCCAGCAGCGTAGGCGGGGTAGGGACTGAAGCTTTCTTT
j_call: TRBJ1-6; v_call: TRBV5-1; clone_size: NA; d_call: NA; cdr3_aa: CASRPGENRGSPLHF; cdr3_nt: TGCGCCAGTAGGCCGGGGGAAAATCGGGGTTCACCCCTCCACTTT
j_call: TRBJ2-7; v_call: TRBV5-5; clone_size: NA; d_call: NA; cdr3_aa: CASSFRLNSYEQYF; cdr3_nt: TGTGCCAGCAGCTTCCGACTGAATTCCTACGAGCAGTACTTC
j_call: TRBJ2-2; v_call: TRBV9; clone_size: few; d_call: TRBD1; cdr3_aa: CASSAPKGAFTGELFF; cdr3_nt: TGTGCCAGCAGCGCACCTAAGGGGGCTTTCACCGGGGAGCTGTTTTTT
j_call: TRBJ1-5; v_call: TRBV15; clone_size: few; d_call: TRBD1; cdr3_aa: CATSSDRAQPQHF; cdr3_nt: TGTGCCACCAGCTCGGACAGGGCTCAGCCCCAGCATTTT
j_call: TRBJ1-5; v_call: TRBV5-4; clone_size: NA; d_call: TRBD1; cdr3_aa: CASSPGGTGSNQPQHF; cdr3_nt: TGTGCCAGCAGCCCCGGTGGGACAGGGAGCAATCAGCCCCAGCATTTT
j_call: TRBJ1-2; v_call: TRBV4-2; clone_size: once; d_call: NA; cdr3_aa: CASSQDWDSADDGYTF; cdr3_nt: TGTGCCAGCAGCCAAGATTGGGACTCGGCAGACGATGGCTACACCTTC
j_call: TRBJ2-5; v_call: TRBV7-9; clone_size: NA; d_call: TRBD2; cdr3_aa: CASNIAGQRGGRETQYF; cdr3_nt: TGTGCCAGCAACATAGCTGGTCAGCGGGGGGGCAGGGAGACCCAGTACTTC
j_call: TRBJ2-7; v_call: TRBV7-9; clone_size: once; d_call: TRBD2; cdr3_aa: CASSLRGGGPYSYEQYF; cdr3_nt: TGTGCCAGCAGCTTGAGAGGCGGGGGGCCTTACTCCTACGAGCAGTACTTC
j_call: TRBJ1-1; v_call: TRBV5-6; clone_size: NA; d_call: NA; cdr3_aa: CASSQRLANTEAFF; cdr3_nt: TGTGCCAGCAGCCAAAGACTTGCGAACACTGAAGCTTTCTTT
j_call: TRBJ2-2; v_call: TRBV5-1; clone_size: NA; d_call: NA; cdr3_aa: CASTLDRITGELFF; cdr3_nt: TGCGCCAGCACCCTCGACAGGATCACCGGGGAGCTGTTTTTT
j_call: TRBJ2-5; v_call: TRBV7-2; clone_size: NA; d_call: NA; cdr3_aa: CASTQRSWGGETQYF; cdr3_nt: TGTGCCAGCACGCAAAGGTCATGGGGGGGCGAGACCCAGTACTTC
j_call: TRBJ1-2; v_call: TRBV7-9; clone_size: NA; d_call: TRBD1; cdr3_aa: CASSSLDDRDHGYTF; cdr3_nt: TGTGCCAGCAGCTCCCTTGACGACAGGGACCATGGCTACACCTTC
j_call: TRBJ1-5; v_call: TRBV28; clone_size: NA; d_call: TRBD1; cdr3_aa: CASRGQGAHQPQHF; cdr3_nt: TGTGCCAGCAGGGGGCAGGGGGCCCATCAGCCCCAGCATTTT
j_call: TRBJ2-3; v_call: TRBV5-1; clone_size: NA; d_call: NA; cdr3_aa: CASSEQGADTQYF; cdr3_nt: TGCGCCAGCAGCGAGCAAGGAGCAGATACGCAGTATTTT